Below, 11 T cell receptor beta chains from the same sample are listed, as sequenced in a study of T cell responses to AZD1222 COVID-19 vaccine (dated by TCRdb to 2020 to 2022). Explained via the paper, the time point label denotes: about 28 days (+/-7) after the second vaccine dose. In light of the paper, this sample's treatment or condition label describes: meningococcal conjugate vaccine given as trial control. The library was made by the immunoSEQ multiplex PCR assay. In its TCRdb copy, this immuneACCESS table keeps in-frame sequences only and misses some clones. Where compared with another copy, unresolved V genes explain less than half of these, and the others have no known cause. The sample contains approximately 150,000 clones, more than 80% of them found a single time. The ten largest clones represent roughly 4% of the sample. Sample: peripheral blood, taken 28 days after the second dose of the MenACWY control vaccine. Receptors originate from an adult who received the MenACWY meningococcal vaccine as a control.

The chain carries TRBV6-5 and TRBJ2-4; D tentatively reads TRBD1 or TRBD2 (5 bases each). V lost 0 bases and J 5 bases, leaving 14 bases between the germline ends. This CDR3 comprises 16 residues. CDR1 and CDR2 from the germline V gene are MNHEY and SVGAGI. The CDR3 nucleotides are TGTGCCAGCAGTTACTCGCGGCGAGGGGCAGAAAACATTCAGTACTTC. Translation gives CASSYSRRGAENIQYF.

The chain is built from TRBV7-8 and TRBJ1-5; TRBD1 agrees at 8 bases. The junction had 16 bases not matched to a gene; V was cut back by 5 bases and J by 7 bases. CDR3 size: 17 residues. Germline V gene data show CDR1 as SGHVS and CDR2 as FQNEAQ. CDR3 loop: CASSQLLGQGAGQPQHF. The CDR3 nucleotides are TGTGCCAGCAGCCAATTACTGGGGCAGGGGGCAGGGCAGCCCCAGCATTTT.

This clone has a handful of counts. The V call is TRBV5-8, the J call TRBJ2-1; 12 nucleotides line up with TRBD2. The length of the CDR3 is 16 residues. Germline trimming cut 2 bases from V and 4 bases from J; bases unmatched to any gene: 4. Germline loops: CDR1 SGHTS, CDR2 YDEGEE. CDR3 residues: CASSFILAGGYNEQFF. The CDR3 DNA follows: TGTGCCAGCAGCTTCATACTAGCGGGAGGTTACAATGAGCAGTTCTTC.

The V and J genes are TRBV9 and TRBJ1-4; D is undetermined. The V gene lost 4 bases and the J gene lost 2 bases, with 12 bases spanning the gap. CDR3 size: 15 residues. Germline CDR1 SGDLS, CDR2 YYNGEE. The CDR3 is CASSSGAPTNEKLFF. The CDR3, as DNA: TGTGCCAGCAGCTCAGGCGCTCCTACTAATGAAAAACTGTTTTTT.

This chain connects TRBV29-1 to TRBJ1-4; the D is unclear. Germline V gives CDR1 SQVTM, CDR2 ANQGSEA. The CDR3 runs to 16 residues. V was clipped by 6 bases and J by 0 bases, with 17 bases between them. The CDR3 DNA reads as TGCAGCGTCCTCGGGCGGTTCGGGTCAACTAATGAAAAACTGTTTTTT. Translation: CSVLGRFGSTNEKLFF.

CDR3 nucleotides: TGTGCCAGTAGAGTCGGGGGAAGCAATCAGCCCCAGCATTTT. It specifies CASRVGGSNQPQHF. The chain combines TRBV19 with TRBJ1-5, with a weak D call TRBD1 (5 bases). The CDR3 runs 14 residues. Germline loops: CDR1 LNHDA, CDR2 SQIVND (reference sequence). Trimming shortened V by 6 bases and J by 1 base, and 10 bases separated the two germline ends.

This sequence joins TRBV18 and TRBJ1-4, with 8 nucleotides matching TRBD1. The CDR3 runs 14 residues. With 3 bases clipped from V and 7 bases from J, the junction kept 4 bases outside the gene matches. Germline CDR1 reads KGHSH; CDR2 reads LQKENI. The CDR3 loop reads CASSPQGASEKLFF. For the CDR3, the DNA is TGTGCCAGCTCACCCCAGGGGGCTAGTGAAAAACTGTTTTTT.

This chain connects TRBV7-2 to TRBJ2-1, with 9 positions matching TRBD2. There are 17 residues in the CDR3. CDR1 SGHTA and CDR2 FQGNSA come from the germline V gene. The V segment lost 6 bases and the J segment 7 bases; nucleotides outside the gene matches: 16. In nucleotides, the CDR3 is TGTGCCAGCAGTTCCTGGAAAGGGGGACTAGCAGAAAATGAGCAGTTCTTC. This sequence encodes CASSSWKGGLAENEQFF. Drawing the rest from reference TRBV7-2 and TRBJ2-1, the complete variable domain is GAGVSQSPSNKVTEKGKDVELRCDPISGHTALYWYRQSLGQGLEFLIYFQGNSAPDKSGLPSDRFSAERTGGSVSTLTIQRTQQEDSAVYLCASSSWKGGLAENEQFFGPGTRLTVL.

The rearrangement links TRBV6-1 to TRBJ1-3; D may be TRBD1 (5 bases). This CDR3 is built from 16 residues. Trimming cost V 0 bases and J 3 bases, with 12 bases left between them. CDR1 and CDR2 from the germline V gene are MNHNS and SASEGT. The CDR3 reads CASSEASWGSGNTIYF. The CDR3, as DNA: TGTGCCAGCAGTGAAGCGTCGTGGGGGAGTGGAAACACCATATATTTT.

The V call is TRBV7-9, the J call TRBJ1-1; no reliable D call. Germline V gene data show CDR1 as SEHNR and CDR2 as FQNEAQ (reference sequence). The CDR3 totals 13 residues. The V gene lost 7 bases and the J gene lost 1 base, with 10 bases spanning the gap. CDR3 sequence reads: CASTRQGNTEAFF. DNA of the CDR3: TGTGCCAGCACAAGACAAGGGAACACTGAAGCTTTCTTT.

This chain links TRBV9 with TRBJ2-1, with TRBD2 matching 9 bases. This CDR3 is 13 amino acids long. Per the germline V gene, CDR1 is SGDLS and CDR2 is YYNGEE. Germline trimming cut 4 bases from V and 7 bases from J; bases unmatched to any gene: 3. The CDR3 DNA follows: TGTGCCAGCAGCACAGGACTAGCGAATGAGCAGTTCTTC. Translating gives CASSTGLANEQFF.